A selection of T cell receptor beta chains follows, all from one sample in a study of Graves' ophthalmopathy and Graves' hyperthyroidism. TCRdb called the multiplex PCR reads again in MiXCR, with one record for every CDR3 protein. Altogether about 210,000 distinct CDR3 sequences are present, under 30% being singletons, with the ten largest covering about 9.1%. Sequencing used peripheral blood. Every receptor here comes from a man aged 50-59 years with Graves' ophthalmopathy. The CDR3 runs from the conserved cysteine through the conserved F or W. D genes are given only for firm matches. Part of the rows lack a size; the others show once, few, many or a class for expanded clones.

>13|many|TRBV12-3/TRBV12-4|TRBD2|TRBJ2-7
CASSRTSSYEQYF
TGTGCCAGCAGCAGGACTAGCTCCTACGAGCAGTACTTC
>14|many|TRBV25-1|.|TRBJ2-2
CASAFGGSGGELFF
TGTGCCAGCGCCTTTGGGGGATCGGGCGGGGAGCTGTTTTTT
>16|.|TRBV24-1|TRBD1|TRBJ1-5
CATRQIQGHSNQPQHF
TGTGCCACCAGACAGATACAGGGGCATAGCAATCAGCCCCAGCATTTT
>16|few|TRBV6-2/TRBV6-3|TRBD2|TRBJ2-5
CASSSEMLSGRETQYF
TGTGCCAGCAGTTCCGAGATGCTTAGCGGGAGGGAGACCCAGTACTTC
>15|many|TRBV5-1|TRBD1|TRBJ2-7
CASSLTLQGAYEQYF
TGCGCCAGCAGCTTGACACTACAGGGGGCTTACGAGCAGTACTTC
>13|.|TRBV6-4|.|TRBJ1-1
CASSDSNVGEAFF
TGTGCCAGCAGTGACTCGAATGTGGGTGAAGCTTTCTTT
>16|many|TRBV10-3|.|TRBJ2-7
CAISGVASGHSYEQYF
TGTGCCATCAGTGGTGTGGCTTCGGGACACAGCTACGAGCAGTACTTC
>16|many|TRBV6-5|TRBD1|TRBJ2-5
CASSYRKIQGQETQYF
TGTGCCAGCAGTTACCGCAAGATACAGGGGCAAGAGACCCAGTACTTC
>15|many|TRBV19|.|TRBJ2-2
CASSISGANTGELFF
TGTGCCAGTAGTATATCGGGGGCGAACACCGGGGAGCTGTTTTTT
>14|few|TRBV11-2|.|TRBJ1-2
CASSLDSGNYGYTF
TGTGCCAGCAGCTTAGATTCGGGGAACTATGGCTACACCTTC
>14|.|TRBV10-3|.|TRBJ1-2
CAISVDRTNYGYTF
TGTGCCATCAGTGTCGACAGAACTAACTATGGCTACACCTTC
>14|few|TRBV6-5|.|TRBJ2-7
CASSYSTVAYEQYF
TGTGCCAGCAGTTACTCGACAGTAGCCTACGAGCAGTACTTC
>16|many|TRBV29-1|.|TRBJ2-5
CSVDPYQTAAQETQYF
TGCAGCGTTGACCCGTACCAGACAGCGGCCCAAGAGACCCAGTACTTC
>13|many|TRBV20-1|TRBD2|TRBJ2-7
CSAPTSGSYEQYF
TGCAGTGCCCCGACTAGCGGGAGCTACGAGCAGTACTTC
>15|many|TRBV12-3/TRBV12-4|.|TRBJ2-2
CASSLPDSPPGELFF
TGTGCCAGCAGTCTGCCTGACAGTCCCCCCGGGGAGCTGTTTTTT
>15|.|TRBV19|.|TRBJ1-1
CASSPMQGGDTEAFF
TGTGCCAGTAGTCCGATGCAGGGAGGGGACACTGAAGCTTTCTTT
>16|many|TRBV6-2/TRBV6-3|TRBD1|TRBJ1-2
CASSYATGGDDYGYTF
TGTGCCAGCAGTTACGCGACAGGGGGCGACGACTATGGCTACACCTTC
>13|.|TRBV19|TRBD1|TRBJ1-1
CATGQGVNTEAFF
TGTGCCACCGGGCAGGGGGTGAACACTGAAGCTTTCTTT
>13|.|TRBV20-1|.|TRBJ2-5
CSATIQQGWGQYF
TGCAGTGCTACCATACAACAGGGTTGGGGCCAGTACTTC
>16|many|TRBV10-3|.|TRBJ2-7
CAISGLQGEALYEQYF
TGTGCCATCAGTGGTCTACAGGGAGAAGCCCTCTACGAGCAGTACTTC
>16|few|TRBV6-5|.|TRBJ1-1
CASRSLRGSREGEAFF
TGTGCCAGCAGATCCTTGAGGGGATCGAGGGAGGGTGAAGCTTTCTTT
>13|few|TRBV6-2/TRBV6-3|.|TRBJ1-1
CASSRTKDTEAFF
TGTGCCAGCAGCCGGACGAAGGACACTGAAGCTTTCTTT
>15|many|TRBV5-1|.|TRBJ1-1
CASSLLESGNTEAFF
TGCGCCAGCAGCTTGCTCGAATCGGGGAACACTGAAGCTTTCTTT
>11|.|TRBV6-1|TRBD1|TRBJ2-7
CASSDRDSLYF
TGTGCCAGCAGTGACCGGGACAGCTTGTACTTC
>14|.|TRBV28|TRBD1|TRBJ1-6
CASRGQAYNSPLHF
TGTGCCAGCCGGGGACAGGCTTATAATTCACCCCTCCACTTT
>13|.|TRBV12-3/TRBV12-4|.|TRBJ2-5
CASRPTSIETQYF
TGTGCCAGCAGACCCACTAGTATAGAGACCCAGTACTTC
>15|many|TRBV20-1|TRBD2|TRBJ2-2
CSAGTSGSRGGELFF
TGCAGTGCCGGGACTAGCGGGAGTCGGGGCGGGGAGCTGTTTTTT
>17|many|TRBV10-3|TRBD2|TRBJ2-2
CAIRRLAGDGGTGELFF
TGTGCCATCAGACGACTAGCGGGAGACGGGGGCACCGGGGAGCTGTTTTTT